The entry that follows covers one T cell receptor (beta chain) sequence. Exclusion of a patient followed from autoimmune disease history or systemic immunosuppression. This specimen belongs to a study of OX40 agonist ivuxolimab in advanced cancers. Some clones are missing from TCRdb's copy, which holds only in-frame ones; the method was immunoSEQ multiplex PCR. The table lists about 77,000 clones, over 85% of them singletons, with approximately 4.8% in the top ten. The germline CDR1 and CDR2 sequences are LNHNV and YYDKDF (reference sequence). After removal of 3 bases from V and 1 base from J, the junction contained 4 bases not matched to a gene. The CDR3 covers 16 residues.

The sequencing here drew on CD4+ or CD8+ T cells sorted from blood, taken in a trial of the OX40 agonist ivuxolimab. The chain combines TRBV15 with TRBJ2-3, with 10 bases identical to TRBD2. The clonotype was recovered from an adult with an advanced solid tumor such as melanoma, head and neck, liver or kidney cancer. The chain's CDR3 is CATSSAGTSGTDTQYF. The CDR3 region has the DNA TGTGCCACCAGCAGCGCCGGGACTAGCGGCACAGATACGCAGTATTTT.